This T cell receptor (beta chain) was sequenced for a study of PD-L1 blockade in urothelial cancer. Whole-study results and caveats: Below-median blood TCR clonality before treatment forecast better survival.

Remarks on this clone: Its antigen is not identified.

Documented time point: peripheral blood 6 weeks after treatment start. Profiled with immunoSEQ multiplex PCR; TCRdb holds only in-frame clones, not every one. The sample gives 41,000 or so clones, about 85% of which show up once; roughly 2.7% is in the top ten. V was clipped by 3 bases and J by 6 bases, with 12 bases between them. Looked up from germline, CDR1 is SGHKS and CDR2 is YYEKEE (reference sequence). This CDR3 spans 14 amino acids. The sample here was PBMCs, taken around atezolizumab (anti-PD-L1) treatment. The sequence came from a man between 65 and 85 years old with urothelial cancer. The V call is TRBV5-5, the J call TRBJ1-4; D not resolved. The CDR3 DNA follows: TGTGCCAGCAGCTCGGGCCCGAGGGATGAAAAACTGTTTTTT. It encodes CASSSGPRDEKLFF.